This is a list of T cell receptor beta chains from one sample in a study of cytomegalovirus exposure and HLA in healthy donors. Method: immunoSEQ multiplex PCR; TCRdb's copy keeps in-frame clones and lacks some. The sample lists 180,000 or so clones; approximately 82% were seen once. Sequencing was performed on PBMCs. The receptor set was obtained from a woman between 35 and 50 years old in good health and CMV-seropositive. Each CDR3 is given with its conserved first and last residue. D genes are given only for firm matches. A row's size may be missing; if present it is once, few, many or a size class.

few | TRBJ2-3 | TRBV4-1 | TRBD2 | CASSQEPGLAGGSWSDTQYF | TGCGCCAGCAGCCAAGAACCGGGACTAGCGGGAGGGAGCTGGTCAGATACGCAGTATTTT
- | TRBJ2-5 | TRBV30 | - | CAWSVGLAGTQYF | TGTGCCTGGAGTGTCGGTCTAGCAGGGACCCAGTACTTC
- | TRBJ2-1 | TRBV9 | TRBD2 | CASAKGGGSYNEQFF | TGTGCCAGCGCCAAGGGTGGCGGGAGCTATAATGAGCAGTTCTTC
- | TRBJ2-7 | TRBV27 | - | CASSLSGYEQYF | TGTGCCAGCAGTTTATCCGGGTACGAGCAGTACTTC
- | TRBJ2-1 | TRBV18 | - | CASSPPVYNEQFF | TGTGCCAGCTCACCACCCGTTTATAATGAGCAGTTCTTC
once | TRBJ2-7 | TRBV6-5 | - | CASSYLYETTEQYF | TGTGCCAGCAGTTACCTCTACGAGACTACCGAGCAGTACTTC
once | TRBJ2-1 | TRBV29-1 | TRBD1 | CSGSTGGYNEQFF | TGCAGCGGCTCGACAGGGGGCTACAATGAGCAGTTCTTC
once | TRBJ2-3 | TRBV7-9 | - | CASLSTGRADTQYF | TGTGCCAGCCTCTCCACCGGGAGAGCAGATACGCAGTATTTT
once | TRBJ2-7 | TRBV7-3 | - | CASSLSGGMNNREQYF | TGTGCCAGCAGCTTATCGGGCGGGATGAACAATCGCGAGCAGTACTTC
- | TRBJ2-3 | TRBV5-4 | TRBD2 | CASSFGGGDTQYF | TGTGCCAGCAGCTTCGGCGGGGGGGATACGCAGTATTTT
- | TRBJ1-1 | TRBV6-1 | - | CASNRENTEAFF | TGTGCCAGCAACCGGGAGAACACTGAAGCTTTCTTT
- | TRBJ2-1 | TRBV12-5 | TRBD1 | CASGLDVGQFGNEQFF | TGTGCTAGTGGTTTGGACGTGGGACAGTTCGGGAATGAGCAGTTCTTC
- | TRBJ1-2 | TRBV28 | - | CASITGNYGYTF | TGTGCCAGCATCACAGGGAACTATGGCTACACCTTC
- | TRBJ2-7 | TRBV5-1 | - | CASSSPDRHYEQYF | TGCGCCAGCAGTTCCCCAGACAGACACTACGAGCAGTACTTC
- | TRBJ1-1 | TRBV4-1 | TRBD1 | CASSLGQVNTEAFF | TGCGCCAGCAGCCTCGGACAGGTCAACACTGAAGCTTTCTTT
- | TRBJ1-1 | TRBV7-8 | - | CASSLGEGRTEAFF | TGTGCCAGCAGCTTAGGGGAGGGGCGCACTGAAGCTTTCTTT
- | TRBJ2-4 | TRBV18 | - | CASSPRRGGNIQYF | TGTGCCAGCTCACCGAGGAGGGGGGGGAACATTCAGTACTTC
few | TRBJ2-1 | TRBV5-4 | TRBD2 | CASSTSGRALYNEQFF | TGTGCCAGCAGCACTAGCGGGAGGGCCTTATACAATGAGCAGTTCTTC
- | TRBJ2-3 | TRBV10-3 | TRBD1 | CAISPGTGTDTQYF | TGTGCCATCAGTCCCGGGACAGGCACAGATACGCAGTATTTT
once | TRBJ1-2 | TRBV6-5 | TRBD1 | CASSTGDYGYTF | TGTGCCAGCAGTACAGGGGACTATGGCTACACCTTC
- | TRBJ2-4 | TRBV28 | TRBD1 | CASSDTGTGSKNIQYF | TGTGCCAGCAGTGATACCGGGACAGGGAGCAAAAACATTCAGTACTTC
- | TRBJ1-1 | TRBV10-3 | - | CAISPQGTGSGTEAFF | TGTGCCATCAGCCCCCAGGGAACAGGGAGTGGCACTGAAGCTTTCTTT
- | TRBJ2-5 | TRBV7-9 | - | CASSLVAGWGEFQEAQYF | TGTGCCAGCAGCTTAGTGGCCGGGTGGGGCGAATTCCAAGAGGCCCAGTACTTC
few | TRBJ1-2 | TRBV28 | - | CASSLTGPYGYTF | TGTGCCAGCAGTCTTACAGGTCCCTATGGCTACACCTTC
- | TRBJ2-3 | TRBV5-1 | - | CASGYSLDTQYF | TGCGCCAGCGGATACAGTCTAGATACGCAGTATTTT
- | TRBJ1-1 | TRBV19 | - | CASSIARASPHTEAFF | TGTGCCAGTAGTATCGCGAGGGCAAGCCCTCACACTGAAGCTTTCTTT
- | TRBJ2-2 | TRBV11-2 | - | CASSSYNTGELFF | TGTGCCAGCAGCTCCTATAACACCGGGGAGCTGTTTTTT
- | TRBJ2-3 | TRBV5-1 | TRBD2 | CASSPRLAGGTDTQYF | TGCGCCAGCAGCCCAAGACTAGCGGGAGGCACAGATACGCAGTATTTT
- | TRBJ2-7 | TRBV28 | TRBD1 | CASTPRQGPGSEQYF | TGTGCCAGCACCCCTCGACAGGGCCCCGGATCCGAGCAGTACTTC
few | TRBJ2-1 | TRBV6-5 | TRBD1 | CASRRDRDGPQFF | TGTGCCAGCAGACGGGACAGGGACGGGCCTCAGTTCTTC
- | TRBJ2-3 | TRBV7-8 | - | CASRTTASTDTQYF | TGTGCCAGCAGAACGACAGCAAGCACAGATACGCAGTATTTT
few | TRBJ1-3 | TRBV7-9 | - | CASSPGSSGNTIYF | TGTGCCAGCAGCCCGGGGAGCTCTGGAAACACCATATATTTT
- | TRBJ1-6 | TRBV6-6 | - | CASSPLQGRNSPLHF | TGTGCCAGCAGTCCCCTTCAAGGGAGGAATTCACCCCTCCACTTT
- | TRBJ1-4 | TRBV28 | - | CASSIIQRNEKLFF | TGTGCCAGCAGTATCATCCAGCGTAATGAAAAACTGTTTTTT
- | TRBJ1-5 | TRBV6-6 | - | CASSYTGGGIQPQHF | TGTGCCAGCAGTTACACGGGGGGTGGAATTCAGCCCCAGCATTTT
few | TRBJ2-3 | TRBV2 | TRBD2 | CASARAGESDTQYF | TGTGCCAGCGCTCGTGCGGGAGAATCAGATACGCAGTATTTT
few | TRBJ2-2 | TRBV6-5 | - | CASSAGTNTGELFF | TGTGCCAGCAGTGCAGGGACGAACACCGGGGAGCTGTTTTTT
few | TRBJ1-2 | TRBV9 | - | CASSPRSWRDGYTF | TGTGCCAGCAGCCCCCGCTCTTGGAGGGATGGCTACACCTTC
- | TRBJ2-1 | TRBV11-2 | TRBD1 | CASTGTGDTSSYNEQFF | TGTGCCAGCACCGGGACAGGCGACACAAGCTCCTACAATGAGCAGTTCTTC
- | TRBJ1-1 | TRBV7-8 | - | CASSPSRDRTNTEAFF | TGTGCCAGCAGCCCCTCCAGGGATCGTACGAACACTGAAGCTTTCTTT
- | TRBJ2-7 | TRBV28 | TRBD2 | CASSSRTRFSYEQYF | TGTGCCAGCAGTTCCCGGACTAGATTCTCCTACGAGCAGTACTTC
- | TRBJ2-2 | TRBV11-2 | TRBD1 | CASGTVNTGELFF | TGTGCCAGCGGGACAGTTAACACCGGGGAGCTGTTTTTT
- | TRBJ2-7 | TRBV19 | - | CASSSRGLSYEQYF | TGTGCCAGTAGTTCCCGCGGGTTGTCCTACGAGCAGTACTTC
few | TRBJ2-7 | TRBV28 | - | CASRGRGLSDEQYF | TGTGCCAGCAGGGGACGGGGACTTTCGGACGAGCAGTACTTC
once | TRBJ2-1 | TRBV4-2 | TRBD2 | CASSQDGGRRERNEQFF | TGTGCCAGCAGCCAAGATGGGGGTCGGCGGGAGCGTAATGAGCAGTTCTTC
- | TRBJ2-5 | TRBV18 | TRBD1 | CASSPDRAETQYF | TGTGCCAGCTCACCCGACAGGGCGGAGACCCAGTACTTC
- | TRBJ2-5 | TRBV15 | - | CATSSRTQAPDLLREQYF | TGTGCCACCAGCTCCCGAACGCAGGCTCCGGACTTATTGAGGGAGCAGTACTTC
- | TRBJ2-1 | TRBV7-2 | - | CASSSKSRESEQFF | TGTGCCAGCAGCTCTAAGTCGCGGGAAAGCGAGCAGTTCTTC
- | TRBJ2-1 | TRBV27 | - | CASSPYGFPDLHNEQFF | TGTGCCAGCAGTCCCTATGGGTTCCCGGACTTACACAATGAGCAGTTCTTC
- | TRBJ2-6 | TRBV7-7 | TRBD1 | CASSTSRGKLSGANVLTF | TGTGCTAGCAGCACCAGCAGGGGGAAACTCTCTGGGGCCAACGTCCTGACTTTC
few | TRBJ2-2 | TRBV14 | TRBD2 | CASSRLSTSSDTGELFF | TGTGCCAGCAGCCGCCTTTCGACTAGCTCCGACACCGGGGAGCTGTTTTTT